The sequence of this T cell receptor beta chain was determined in a study of cytomegalovirus exposure and HLA in healthy donors. Study-wide results and limits: A classifier reportedly called cytomegalovirus status with high sensitivity and specificity.

The germline V gene encodes CDR1 MNHEY and CDR2 SVGAGI. The CDR3 spans 13 residues. V lost 4 bases, J lost 7 bases, and 11 bases lay in between. PCR amplification relied on 60 Vbeta primers (plus 13 Jbeta primers). The method was immunoSEQ multiplex PCR; TCRdb's version includes in-frame clones alone and lacks a portion of them. The sample includes roughly 150,000 clones, more than 60% seen only once; the top ten take over 9%. This clone was found many times. Antigen: not known. This clonotype was obtained from a man aged 18 to 35 in good health and CMV-seropositive. The chain joins TRBV6-5 to TRBJ1-5; D uncertain. Sequenced input: PBMCs. The CDR3 bases are TGTGCCAGCAGTTCGAGTCGCGGACAGCCCCAGCATTTT. Its translation is CASSSSRGQPQHF.